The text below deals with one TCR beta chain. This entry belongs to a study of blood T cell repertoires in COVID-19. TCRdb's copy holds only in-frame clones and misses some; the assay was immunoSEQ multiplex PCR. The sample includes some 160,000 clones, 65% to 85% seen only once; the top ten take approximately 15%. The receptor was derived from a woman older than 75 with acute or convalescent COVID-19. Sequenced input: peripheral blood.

CDR3 sequence reads: CAISESSGSADTQYF. The CDR3 nucleotides are TGTGCCATCAGTGAGTCGTCAGGGTCTGCCGATACGCAGTATTTT. The chain recombines TRBV10-3 with TRBJ2-3; tentatively, D is TRBD1 (5 bases). CDR3 length equals 15 residues. The germline V gene has CDR1 ENHRY and CDR2 SYGVKD. V lost 0 bases and J 6 bases, leaving 13 bases between the germline ends.